This T cell receptor beta chain emerged from a study of beta chain features in type 1 diabetes. This clone was seen a handful of times. What it recognizes is unknown. Via CD45RO/CCR7/CD25/CD127/CD95/CD27, cells of the CD4+ naive, central memory, regulatory and stem cell-like memory subsets were sorted. Germline V gene sequence: CDR1 MDHEN, CDR2 SYDVKM. Deletions cut 6 bases from V and 12 bases from J, with 14 bases between. The CDR3 is made up of 12 amino acids. The study, taken as a whole, reports: For type 1 diabetes patients, VDJ junctions showed fewer insertions and more deletions.

Of the isolated RNA, all was reverse transcribed, and so the sequenced material was expressed TCRB transcripts. Assay used: immunoSEQ multiplex PCR; TCRdb lists only in-frame clones, some missing. This sample yields 850,000 to 900,000 clones, of which roughly a sixth are seen a single time; about 0.025% belongs to the top ten. The rearrangement uses TRBV28 and TRBJ1-4; no clear D. The receptor was derived from a woman aged 18-29 years in good health. The source material was naive CD4+ T cells from blood. CDR3 bases: TGTGCCAGCAGCCGCACCCCGTCCGAACTGTTTTTT. Its protein is CASSRTPSELFF.